Listed below are T cell receptor beta chains from one sample, sequenced in a study of blood T cells in healthy people across ages. A single record per CDR3 protein comes from TCRdb applying MiXCR to the 5' RACE reads. The sample records more than 650,000 distinct CDR3 sequences, roughly 20% being singletons. The sample taken for sequencing was blood. The source is a man in his 70s in good health. Both conserved end residues are part of each CDR3. The D gene is left open where the match is weak. Clone size is given for some rows only: seen once, a few or many times, or a class if the clone is expanded.

J gene,D gene,V gene,clone size,CDR3 DNA,CDR3 protein
TRBJ2-1,TRBD2,TRBV6-2/TRBV6-3,-,TGTGCCAGCAGGTGGACCGGGACTACCAACTCCTACAATGAGCAGTTCTTC,CASRWTGTTNSYNEQFF
TRBJ2-1,TRBD2,TRBV6-2/TRBV6-3,few,TGTGCCAGCAGTTACTCGAGGCTAGCGGGAGACAATGAGCAGTTCTTC,CASSYSRLAGDNEQFF
TRBJ1-1,-,TRBV7-9,few,TGTGCCAGCAGCTTAGTTGGGGTTCGGCGGGCTTTCTTT,CASSLVGVRRAFF
TRBJ2-7,-,TRBV5-1,-,TGCGCCAGCGGCTTGGACAGACAGTCCTCCTACGAGCAGTACTTC,CASGLDRQSSYEQYF
TRBJ2-7,TRBD1,TRBV6-5,-,TGTGCCAGCAGTCAGGACAGGGAGAGCTACGAGCAGTACTTC,CASSQDRESYEQYF
TRBJ1-5,-,TRBV6-5,few,TGTGCCAGCAGTCGTACGTATAGCAATCAGCCCCAGCATTTT,CASSRTYSNQPQHF
TRBJ2-4,-,TRBV11-1,-,TGTGCCAGCAGCTTTAGGGAGTTGGGCAAAAACATTCAGTACTTC,CASSFRELGKNIQYF
TRBJ2-3,TRBD2,TRBV5-1,-,TGCGCCAGCAGCCGGACTAGCGAAGATACGCAGTATTTT,CASSRTSEDTQYF
TRBJ2-1,TRBD1,TRBV5-1,few,TGCGCCAGCAGCTCCTCCGGGACAGGGGTGGGGGGTGAGCAGTTCTTC,CASSSSGTGVGGEQFF
TRBJ2-2,-,TRBV12-3/TRBV12-4,-,TGTGCCAACCGGCTAGGAGAAACCGGGGAGCTGTTTTTT,CANRLGETGELFF
TRBJ2-2,TRBD2,TRBV3-1,few,TGTGCCAGCAGCCGCGGCGGGGGGCCGAACACCGGGGAGCTGTTTTTT,CASSRGGGPNTGELFF
TRBJ1-4,-,TRBV10-3,-,TGTGCCATCAACCGCGGGTCCGGTGAAAAACTGTTTTTT,CAINRGSGEKLFF
TRBJ2-1,-,TRBV20-1,few,TGCAGTGCTAGAGATCGTCGAAGGACTCTAACCTACAATGAGCAGTTCTTC,CSARDRRRTLTYNEQFF
TRBJ2-3,-,TRBV27,-,TGTGCCAGCAGTTCCAGACGGAGGGGTCCCACAGATACGCAGTATTTT,CASSSRRRGPTDTQYF
TRBJ2-5,-,TRBV12-3/TRBV12-4,-,TGTGCCAGCGGGAGAGGGGGGGACCAAGAGACCCAGTACTTC,CASGRGGDQETQYF
TRBJ1-2,TRBD1,TRBV3-1,-,TGTGCCAGCAGCCATAAGGGGGCGCAAGGATATGGCTACACCTTC,CASSHKGAQGYGYTF
TRBJ2-1,TRBD2,TRBV29-1,-,TGCAGCGTTGAAGATTGGCTAGCGGGTCTCAATGAGCAGTTCTTC,CSVEDWLAGLNEQFF
TRBJ2-7,-,TRBV5-5,-,TGTGCCAGCAGCGTATGGGACGCGTCCTACGAGCAGTACTTC,CASSVWDASYEQYF
TRBJ1-2,TRBD1,TRBV5-1,-,TGCGCCAGCAGTCCCCGACCTAATGCGGGACAGCTCTACACCTTC,CASSPRPNAGQLYTF
TRBJ2-7,TRBD1,TRBV5-1,few,TGCGCCAGCAGCAGGGACAGGGGTCGGAACGAGCAGTACTTC,CASSRDRGRNEQYF
TRBJ1-1,TRBD1,TRBV9,-,TGTGCCAGCAGCGTAGCTTTTAACAGGGGGAACACTGAAGCTTTCTTT,CASSVAFNRGNTEAFF
TRBJ1-2,-,TRBV20-1,-,TGCAGTGCTAGAGATTCCCTAGGGGGGCATGGCTACACCTTC,CSARDSLGGHGYTF
TRBJ2-7,-,TRBV29-1,-,TGCAGCGTTGAAGACAGGTTAGACTACGAGCAGTACTTC,CSVEDRLDYEQYF
TRBJ2-5,-,TRBV13,few,TGTGCCAGCAGCATGGAGAGGACAGCGTACCAAGAGACCCAGTACTTC,CASSMERTAYQETQYF
TRBJ2-3,-,TRBV5-1,-,TGCGCCAGCAGCTGGGAGCCTCTCGGCACAGATACGCAGTATTTT,CASSWEPLGTDTQYF
TRBJ2-7,-,TRBV20-1,-,TGCAGTGCTAGAGGGCTCCAGGCCTACGAGCAGTACTTC,CSARGLQAYEQYF
TRBJ1-5,-,TRBV3-1,few,TGTGCCAGCAGCCAAGATCCCACAGGCCGCCAGCATTTT,CASSQDPTGRQHF
TRBJ2-1,TRBD1,TRBV20-1,many,TGCAGTGCCCGAAGGGACAGGGATGAGCAGTTCTTC,CSARRDRDEQFF
TRBJ2-1,TRBD2,TRBV7-9,few,TGTGCCAGCAGCTTATACGGGGGGTACTTATACAATGAGCAGTTCTTC,CASSLYGGYLYNEQFF
TRBJ1-2,-,TRBV7-9,-,TGTGCCAGCAGCTTAAAGGCAGGAGAAGGTGGCTACACCTTC,CASSLKAGEGGYTF
TRBJ2-7,-,TRBV29-1,-,TGCAGCGTTGAAGTTACCCAATCGTACGAGCAGTACTTC,CSVEVTQSYEQYF
TRBJ2-3,-,TRBV14,-,TGTGCCAGCAGCCAAAAAGGACTGTCCACAGATACGCAGTATTTT,CASSQKGLSTDTQYF
TRBJ2-3,TRBD2,TRBV25-1,-,TGTGCCAGCACCCGCGGGAGGGCCGGGGGCACAGATACGCAGTATTTT,CASTRGRAGGTDTQYF
TRBJ2-5,-,TRBV7-8,few,TGTGCCAGCAGCTTAGGGCCGACTTCAGGGGAGACCCAGTACTTC,CASSLGPTSGETQYF
TRBJ2-4,TRBD2,TRBV14,-,TGTGCCAGCAGCCAAGCCCCCGGGACTACCAAAAACATTCAGTACTTC,CASSQAPGTTKNIQYF
TRBJ1-2,-,TRBV5-1,-,TGCGCCGGCAGCTTTGACACGGACTATGGCTACACCTTC,CAGSFDTDYGYTF
TRBJ2-3,TRBD2,TRBV12-3/TRBV12-4,once,TGTGCCAGCAGTCCAACGACTAGCGCTAGCACAGATGCGCAGTATTTT,CASSPTTSASTDAQYF
TRBJ2-1,-,TRBV20-1,-,TGCAGTGCTAGATGGCTACGACTCTCCTACAATGAGCAGTTCTTC,CSARWLRLSYNEQFF
TRBJ2-5,-,TRBV28,few,TGTGCCAGCAGTTTAGGAGGTAGCGGAAACCAAGAGACCCAGTACTTC,CASSLGGSGNQETQYF
TRBJ2-5,TRBD1,TRBV27,-,TGTGCCAGCAGTCCGTGGACAGGGGAGGGAGAGACCCAGTACTTC,CASSPWTGEGETQYF
TRBJ2-3,TRBD2,TRBV12-3/TRBV12-4,few,TGTGCCAGCACCCCGGGCGGGAGTACAGATACGCAGTATTTT,CASTPGGSTDTQYF
TRBJ1-4,TRBD1,TRBV20-1,few,TGCAGTGCTAGTTACTACAGGGGGCGCGAACCTCCAGCTAATGAAAAACTGTTTTTT,CSASYYRGREPPANEKLFF
TRBJ1-5,-,TRBV12-3/TRBV12-4,-,TGTGCCAGCGGTGGAGGCTGGCGCAATCAGCCCCAGCATTTT,CASGGGWRNQPQHF
TRBJ2-7,-,TRBV10-2,-,TGCGCCAGCAGTGCGAGCGGGCTCTACGAGCAGTACTTC,CASSASGLYEQYF
TRBJ1-4,-,TRBV28,few,TGTGCCAGCAGTGGATCCACAGCGTTCAATGAAAAACTGTTTTTT,CASSGSTAFNEKLFF
TRBJ1-3,TRBD1,TRBV5-1,-,TGCGCCAGCAGCTTGGAAGGGACAGGGGCCTCGGGAAACACCATATATTTT,CASSLEGTGASGNTIYF
TRBJ1-2,-,TRBV5-5,many,TGTGCCAGCAGCTTGGCGAAAACAGGGACGGTTGGCTACACCTTC,CASSLAKTGTVGYTF
TRBJ2-5,-,TRBV10-3,-,TGTGCCATCAGTGAAAGGCGGGAAGAGACCCAGTACTTC,CAISERREETQYF
TRBJ1-6,-,TRBV12-3/TRBV12-4,-,TGTGCCAGCAGTTGGGGGACCGGGGATAGTTCACCCCTCCACTTT,CASSWGTGDSSPLHF
TRBJ2-4,-,TRBV20-1,-,TGCAGTGCTAGACATCCAGGGTCGGGAAACATTCAGTACTTC,CSARHPGSGNIQYF
TRBJ2-2,TRBD1,TRBV7-9,many,TGTGCCAGCAGCTCCCCCTTAAGGACAGGGCCCACCGGGGAGCTGTTTTTT,CASSSPLRTGPTGELFF
TRBJ2-7,TRBD1,TRBV5-1,-,TGCGCCAGCAGCTTGGTGGGACAGCACTACGAGCAGTACTTC,CASSLVGQHYEQYF
TRBJ2-3,-,TRBV7-3,-,TGTGCCAGCAGCTTAAAAAAGGGGACTGGCTTGGGGACAGATACGCAGTATTTT,CASSLKKGTGLGTDTQYF
TRBJ2-7,TRBD2,TRBV11-2,-,TGTGCCAGCACCTTCAGCGGGGCCATTCGCGAGCAGTACTTC,CASTFSGAIREQYF